This record looks at one T cell receptor (beta chain) sequence and its context. Trimming shortened V by 0 bases and J by 7 bases, and 13 bases separated the two germline ends. This CDR3 contains 15 residues. Germline loops: CDR1 MNHEY, CDR2 SMNVEV (reference sequence). The data were obtained in a study of blood T cell repertoires in COVID-19. Study at large: Researchers got acute and convalescent COVID-19 samples from the United States, Italy and Spain.

Clones were sequenced by immunoSEQ multiplex PCR, and TCRdb holds only the in-frame ones, with some missing. The sample consists of 150,000 to 200,000 clones, roughly 82% of them appearing once. Those who participated ranged in age from roughly 18 to 95 years and resided in 24 US areas. Cohorts were assigned according to the clinical history that participants reported. The chain is built from TRBV27 and TRBJ1-5; D gene uncertain. Sequenced: PBMCs or T cells enriched from blood (not recorded which). The receptor's source is a woman between 55 and 75 years old with acute COVID-19. In DNA, the CDR3 is TGTGCCAGCAGTTTATCGAATTATGGCGGGCAGCCCCAGCATTTT. It yields the protein CASSLSNYGGQPQHF.